These T cell receptor beta chains were read from a single sample in a study of blood T cells in healthy people across ages. TCRdb reprocessed the 5' RACE reads via MiXCR and lists one record per CDR3 protein. The sample lists approximately 940,000 distinct CDR3 sequences, 45% to 50% occurring once. Sequences were obtained from blood. The receptors originated from a man under 40 in good health. Both conserved end residues are trimmed from each CDR3.

TRBJ2-5	TRBV20-1	SARDPGRDETQY
TRBJ2-1	TRBV20-1	SASLADYNEQF
TRBJ1-4	TRBV4-2	ASSQARSEKLF
TRBJ2-3	TRBV6-5	ASSYLGTSFDTQY
TRBJ1-2	TRBV7-2	ASSLAKQGRIGYT
TRBJ1-1	TRBV4-2	ASSQARTATEAF
TRBJ2-7	TRBV6-1	ASSARQGAYEQY
TRBJ2-2	TRBV6-5	ASIPATATGVGELF
TRBJ2-7	TRBV10-3	AISGLAGSSYEQY
TRBJ1-5	TRBV12-3/TRBV12-4	ASSRTTGGFRNQPQH
TRBJ1-2	TRBV25-1	ASSESGVTSLYGYGYT
TRBJ1-5	TRBV30	AWSYDRAQPQH
TRBJ1-1	TRBV12-3/TRBV12-4	ASTGGRNTEAF
TRBJ2-1	TRBV6-5	ASSYVRTGEQF
TRBJ1-4	TRBV4-3	AGSHETGGQVNEKLF